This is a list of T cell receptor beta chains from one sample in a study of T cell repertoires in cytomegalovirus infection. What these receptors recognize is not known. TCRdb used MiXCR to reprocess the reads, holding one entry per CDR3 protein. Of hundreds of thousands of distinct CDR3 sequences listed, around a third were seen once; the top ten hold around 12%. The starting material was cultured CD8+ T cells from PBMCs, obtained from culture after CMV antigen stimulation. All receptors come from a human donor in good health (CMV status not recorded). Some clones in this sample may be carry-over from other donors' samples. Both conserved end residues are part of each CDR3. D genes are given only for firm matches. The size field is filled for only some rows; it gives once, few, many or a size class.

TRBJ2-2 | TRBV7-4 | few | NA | CASSYRLSGELFF | TGTGCCAGCAGCTACAGGCTAAGCGGGGAGCTGTTTTTT
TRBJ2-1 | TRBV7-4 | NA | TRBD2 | CASSGGGTHNEQFF | TGTGCCAGCAGCGGGGGGGGTACACACAATGAGCAGTTCTTC
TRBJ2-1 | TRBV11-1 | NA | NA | CASRPRDTGYNEQFF | TGTGCCAGCAGGCCTCGGGACACCGGATACAATGAGCAGTTCTTC
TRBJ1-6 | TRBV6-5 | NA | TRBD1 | CASRSGTGARSYNSPLHF | TGTGCCAGCAGGTCCGGGACAGGGGCACGCTCCTATAATTCACCCCTCCACTTT
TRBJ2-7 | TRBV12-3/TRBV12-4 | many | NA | CASTHGYGAYEQYF | TGTGCCAGCACCCACGGATACGGGGCCTACGAGCAGTACTTC
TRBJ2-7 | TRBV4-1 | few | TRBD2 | CASSPQGTSAINEQYF | TGCGCCAGCAGCCCCCAGGGGACTAGCGCAATCAACGAGCAGTACTTC
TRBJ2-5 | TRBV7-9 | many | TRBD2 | CASSAPALTSGGRGTQYF | TGTGCCAGCAGCGCCCCGGCCCTGACTAGCGGGGGCCGGGGGACCCAGTACTTC
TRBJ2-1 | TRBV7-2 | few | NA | CASSQGSSWNEQFF | TGTGCCAGCAGCCAAGGGAGTAGTTGGAATGAGCAGTTCTTC
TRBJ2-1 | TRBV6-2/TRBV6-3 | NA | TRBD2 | CASDRIAGGPNNEQFF | TGTGCCAGCGACCGAATAGCGGGGGGGCCGAACAATGAGCAGTTCTTC
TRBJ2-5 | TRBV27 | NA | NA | CASSYMGSAQYF | TGTGCCAGCAGTTACATGGGGTCGGCCCAGTACTTC
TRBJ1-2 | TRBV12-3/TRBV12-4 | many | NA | CASSMTANYGYTF | TGTGCCAGCAGTATGACAGCTAACTATGGCTACACCTTC
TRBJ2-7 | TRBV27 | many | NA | CASSRGSHNYEQYF | TGTGCCAGCAGCCGCGGCTCCCACAACTACGAGCAGTACTTC
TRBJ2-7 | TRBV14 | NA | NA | CASSPLILGWGMYEQYF | TGTGCCAGCAGCCCCCTAATCTTAGGTTGGGGAATGTACGAGCAGTACTTC
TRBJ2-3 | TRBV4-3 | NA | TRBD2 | CASSQGTSGGGSTQYF | TGCGCCAGCAGCCAGGGAACTAGCGGGGGGGGAAGTACGCAGTATTTT
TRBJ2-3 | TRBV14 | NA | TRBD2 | CASSQLAGGGDTQYF | TGTGCCAGCAGCCAACTAGCGGGGGGAGGAGATACGCAGTATTTT
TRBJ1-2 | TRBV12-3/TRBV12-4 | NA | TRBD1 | CASSALWDSFNYGYTF | TGTGCCAGCAGTGCGCTGTGGGACAGCTTCAACTATGGCTACACCTTC
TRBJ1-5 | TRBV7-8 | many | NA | CASSQRGFNQPQHF | TGTGCCAGCAGCCAGAGGGGGTTTAATCAGCCCCAGCATTTT
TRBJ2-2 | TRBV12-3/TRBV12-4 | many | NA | CASSLLAGELFF | TGCGCCAGCAGCCTCCTAGCCGGGGAGCTGTTTTTT
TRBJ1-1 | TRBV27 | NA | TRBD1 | CASSRTGEGGTEAFF | TGTGCCAGCAGTAGGACAGGGGAGGGGGGCACTGAAGCTTTCTTT
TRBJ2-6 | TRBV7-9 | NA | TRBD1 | CASSPGTAGANVLTF | TGTGCCAGCAGCCCCGGGACAGCTGGGGCCAACGTCCTGACTTTC
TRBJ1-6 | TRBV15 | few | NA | CATSPQRQGWDSPLHF | TGTGCCACCAGCCCTCAGAGGCAGGGCTGGGATTCACCCCTCCACTTT
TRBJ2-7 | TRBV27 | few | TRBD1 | CASSLGQLSSYEQYF | TGTGCCAGCAGTCTGGGACAGTTGAGCTCCTACGAGCAGTACTTC
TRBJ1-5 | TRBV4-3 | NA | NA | CASSQAQGYNQPQHF | TGCGCCAGCAGCCAGGCACAGGGTTACAATCAGCCCCAGCATTTT
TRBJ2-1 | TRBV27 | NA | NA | CASSLGGVHNEQFF | TGTGCCAGCAGTTTAGGGGGCGTCCACAATGAGCAGTTCTTC
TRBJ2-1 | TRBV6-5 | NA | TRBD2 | CASSWLLAGGNNEQFF | TGTGCCAGCAGTTGGCTACTAGCGGGGGGCAACAATGAGCAGTTCTTC
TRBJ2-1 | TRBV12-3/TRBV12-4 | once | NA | CASTQAVGYNEQFF | TGTGCCAGCACCCAGGCCGTAGGCTACAATGAGCAGTTCTTC
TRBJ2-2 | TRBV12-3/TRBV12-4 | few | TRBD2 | CASSPSSGGNTGELFF | TGTGCCAGCAGTCCCTCTAGCGGGGGGAACACCGGGGAGCTGTTTTTT